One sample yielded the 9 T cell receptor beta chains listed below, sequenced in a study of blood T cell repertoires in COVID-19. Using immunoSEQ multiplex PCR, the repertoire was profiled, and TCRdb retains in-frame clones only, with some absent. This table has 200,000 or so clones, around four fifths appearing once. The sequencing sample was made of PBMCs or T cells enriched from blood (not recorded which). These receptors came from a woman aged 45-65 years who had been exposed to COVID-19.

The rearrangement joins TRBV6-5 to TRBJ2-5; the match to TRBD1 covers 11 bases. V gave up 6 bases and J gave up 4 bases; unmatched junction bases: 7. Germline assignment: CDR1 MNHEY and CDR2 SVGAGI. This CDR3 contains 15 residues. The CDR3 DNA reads TGTGCCAGCAGCAAAGCGGGGACAGGGGGAGAGACCCAGTACTTC. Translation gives CASSKAGTGGETQYF.

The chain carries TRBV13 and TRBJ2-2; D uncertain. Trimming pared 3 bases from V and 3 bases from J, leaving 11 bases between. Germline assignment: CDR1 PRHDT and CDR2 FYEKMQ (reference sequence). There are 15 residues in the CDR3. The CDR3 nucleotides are TGTGCCAGCAGCTTCTGGGCTCGAGACACCGGGGAGCTGTTTTTT. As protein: CASSFWARDTGELFF.

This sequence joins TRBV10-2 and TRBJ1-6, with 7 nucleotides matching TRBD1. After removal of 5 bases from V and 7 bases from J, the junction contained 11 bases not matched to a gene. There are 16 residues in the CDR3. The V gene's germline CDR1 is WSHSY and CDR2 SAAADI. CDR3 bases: TGCGCCAGCAGTAGAGTAGGGGGCTTGTTAAATTCACCCCTCCACTTT. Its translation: CASSRVGGLLNSPLHF.

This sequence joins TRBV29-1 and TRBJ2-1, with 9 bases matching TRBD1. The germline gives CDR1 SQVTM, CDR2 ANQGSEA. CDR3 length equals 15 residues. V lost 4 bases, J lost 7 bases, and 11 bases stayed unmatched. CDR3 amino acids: CSVVPGSGTGNEQFF. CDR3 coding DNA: TGCAGCGTTGTACCTGGTTCGGGGACAGGGAATGAGCAGTTCTTC.

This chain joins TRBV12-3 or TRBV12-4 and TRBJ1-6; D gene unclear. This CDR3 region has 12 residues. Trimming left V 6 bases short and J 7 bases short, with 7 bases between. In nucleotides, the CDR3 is TGTGCCAGCAGGGCCCCCAATTCACCCCTCCACTTT. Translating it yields CASRAPNSPLHF.

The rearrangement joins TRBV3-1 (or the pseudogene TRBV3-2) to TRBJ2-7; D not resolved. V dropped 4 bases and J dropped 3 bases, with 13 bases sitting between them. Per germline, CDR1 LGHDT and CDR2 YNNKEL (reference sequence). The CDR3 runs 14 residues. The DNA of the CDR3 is TGTGCCAGCAGCCCTCGGGTGTCTAACTACGAGCAGTACTTC. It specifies CASSPRVSNYEQYF.

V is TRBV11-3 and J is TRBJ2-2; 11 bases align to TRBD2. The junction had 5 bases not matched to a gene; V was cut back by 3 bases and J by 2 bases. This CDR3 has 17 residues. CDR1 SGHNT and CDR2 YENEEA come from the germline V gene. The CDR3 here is CASSLGGTSGNTGELFF. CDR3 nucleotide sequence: TGTGCCAGCAGCTTGGGTGGGACTAGCGGTAACACCGGGGAGCTGTTTTTT.

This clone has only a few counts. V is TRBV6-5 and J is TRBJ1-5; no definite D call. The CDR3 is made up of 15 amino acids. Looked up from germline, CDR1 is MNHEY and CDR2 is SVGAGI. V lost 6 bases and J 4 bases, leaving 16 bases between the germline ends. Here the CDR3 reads CASRNNKMPNQPQHF. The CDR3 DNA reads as TGTGCCAGCAGGAACAACAAGATGCCTAATCAGCCCCAGCATTTT.

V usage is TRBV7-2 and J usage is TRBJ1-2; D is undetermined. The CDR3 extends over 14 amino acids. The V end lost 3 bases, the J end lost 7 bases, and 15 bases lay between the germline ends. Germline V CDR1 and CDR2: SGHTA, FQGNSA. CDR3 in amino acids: CASSFEGVVFGYTF. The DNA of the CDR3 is TGTGCCAGCAGCTTCGAGGGTGTGGTATTTGGCTACACCTTC.